The next 28 T cell receptor beta chains were all read from a single sample in a study of molecular identifiers for immune sequencing clone quantification. MiXCR, applied by TCRdb to the PCR reads, yields one record per CDR3 protein. The data show hundreds of thousands of distinct CDR3 sequences, less than 20% seen once. The sample was naive CD8+ T cells from blood, with Jurkat cell RNA spiked in. Subset noted: FACS-sorted CD8+CD4-CCR7+CD45RA+ naive T cells. The receptors were gathered from a human donor in good health. Some libraries in this study had Jurkat cell RNA spiked in.

This clonotype was detected ten times or more. The chain links TRBV7-2 to TRBJ1-1; D call uncertain. V was pared by 2 bases and J by 4 bases, with 14 bases between. Germline CDR1 is SGHTA and CDR2 is FQGNSA. This CDR3 is 15 amino acids long. In DNA, the CDR3 is TGTGCCAGCAGCTTAAAGGCCCGTTACCCCACTGAAGCTTTCTTT. Its translation is CASSLKARYPTEAFF. The whole variable domain, remainder taken from reference TRBV7-2 and TRBJ1-1, is GAGVSQSPSNKVTEKGKDVELRCDPISGHTALYWYRQSLGQGLEFLIYFQGNSAPDKSGLPSDRFSAERTGGSVSTLTIQRTQQEDSAVYLCASSLKARYPTEAFFGQGTRLTVV.

This clonotype was observed at least ten times. The chain links TRBV5-4 to TRBJ2-7, with 7 bases identical to TRBD1. The germline V gene encodes CDR1 SGHNT and CDR2 YYREEE (reference sequence). V dropped 4 bases and J dropped 0; count of bases not matched to a gene: 7. The length of the CDR3 is 15 residues. The CDR3 DNA follows: TGTGCCAGCAGCCGTCGGGGACAGCCCTCCTACGAGCAGTACTTC. Encoded protein: CASSRRGQPSYEQYF. Looking up the rest from reference TRBV5-4 and TRBJ2-7 gives the full variable domain: ETGVTQSPTHLIKTRGQQVTLRCSSQSGHNTVSWYQQALGQGPQFIFQYYREEENGRGNFPPRFSGLQFPNYSSELNVNALELDDSALYLCASSRRGQPSYEQYFGPGTRLTVT.

This clonotype occurred a few times. The chain recombines TRBV27 with TRBJ1-1; TRBD1 is a possible D gene (6 bases). CDR1 and CDR2 (germline): MNHEY, SMNVEV (reference sequence). V shed 0 bases and J shed 3 bases, with 14 bases lying between them. CDR3 size: 16 residues. CDR3 region: CASSLSGGVWDTEAFF. The CDR3 nucleotides read TGTGCCAGCAGTTTATCGGGGGGCGTTTGGGACACTGAAGCTTTCTTT.

As regards this clonotype: Possible read error: a much larger clone is one base away. The rearrangement links TRBV30 to TRBJ1-5; D uncertain. Looked up from germline, CDR1 is GTSNPN and CDR2 is SVGIG (reference sequence). The CDR3 runs to 13 residues. Trimming cost V 5 bases and J 2 bases, with 10 bases left between them. The CDR3 loop reads CAWGRWRNQPQHF. Written as DNA, the CDR3 is TGTGCCTGGGGACGTTGGCGCAATCAGCCCCAGCATTTT. Variable domain in full (rest from reference TRBV30 and TRBJ1-5): SQTIHQWPATLVQPVGSPLSLECTVEGTSNPNLYWYRQAAGRGLQLLFYSVGIGQISSEVPQNLSASRPQDRQFILSSKKLLLSDSGFYLCAWGRWRNQPQHFGDGTRLSIL.

Points on this clonotype: This may arise from a read error, as a much more abundant clone is one base away. The CDR3 reads CASFEDRVILLHF. The CDR3 nucleotides read TGTGCCTCTTTTGAGGACAGAGTAATTCTCCTCCACTTT. The chain couples TRBV30 to TRBJ1-6; maybe TRBD1 (6 bases). Germline V gene sequence: CDR1 GTSNPN, CDR2 SVGIG (reference sequence). The germline V and J ends were trimmed by 7 bases and 15 bases, with 22 bases remaining between them. This CDR3 is built from 13 residues.

In this sample, this clonotype turned up many times. This CDR3 reads CAWSVDRDEQYF. The CDR3 nucleotides are TGTGCCTGGAGTGTGGACAGGGACGAGCAGTACTTC. The gene calls are TRBV30 and TRBJ2-7, with 8 nucleotides matching TRBD1. The CDR3 totals 12 residues. Germline V gene data show CDR1 as GTSNPN and CDR2 as SVGIG (reference sequence). The J segment lost 5 bases and the V segment lost 0 bases, leaving 0 bases of the junction unmatched.

This clonotype was seen ten or more times. CDR3 protein: CASSLDLDRRTNEKLFF. The CDR3 DNA follows: TGTGCCAGCAGCTTAGACTTGGACAGGCGAACTAATGAAAAACTGTTTTTT. The chain has TRBV7-8 and TRBJ1-4, with TRBD1 matching 7 bases. The germline V gene encodes CDR1 SGHVS and CDR2 FQNEAQ. The ends lost 1 base at V and 1 base at J; junction bases unmatched: 6. This CDR3 comprises 17 residues.

This clonotype has a handful of counts. V is TRBV5-6 and J is TRBJ2-1, with TRBD2 matching 10 bases. Looked up from germline, CDR1 is SGHDT and CDR2 is YYEEEE. With 4 bases clipped from V and 5 bases from J, the junction kept 6 bases outside the gene matches. This CDR3 has 15 amino acids. The CDR3 reads CASSEATSGNNEQFF. CDR3 nucleotide sequence: TGTGCCAGCAGCGAGGCAACTAGCGGGAACAATGAGCAGTTCTTC.

V usage is TRBV7-9 and J usage is TRBJ2-1; tentatively, D is TRBD1 or TRBD2 (5 bases each). The germline V gene has CDR1 SEHNR and CDR2 FQNEAQ (reference sequence). Trimming removed 4 bases at V and 4 bases at J, with 17 bases between. This CDR3 spans 16 amino acids. The CDR3 here is CASSSRPRGGYNEQFF. CDR3 nucleotide sequence: TGTGCCAGCAGCTCCCGCCCGAGGGGTGGTTACAATGAGCAGTTCTTC.

This clonotype was seen ten or more times. This chain joins TRBV14 and TRBJ2-7; D is ambiguous. This CDR3 has 14 residues. Germline CDR1 reads SGHDN; CDR2 reads FVKESK. The ends were cut back, 2 bases at V and 2 bases at J, with 10 bases in the middle. CDR3 protein: CASSQLLQPYEQYF. In DNA form, the CDR3 reads TGTGCCAGCAGCCAACTACTACAGCCCTACGAGCAGTACTTC.

The chain employs TRBV20-1 and TRBJ2-3, with D unresolved. This CDR3 is 15 amino acids long. Germline V gives CDR1 DFQATT, CDR2 SNEGSKA (reference sequence). The V end lost 1 base, the J end lost 0 bases, and 11 bases lay between the germline ends. The CDR3, as DNA: TGCAGTGCTAGAGGGATAAAGCTTAGCACAGATACGCAGTATTTT. Protein product: CSARGIKLSTDTQYF.

This clonotype was observed many times. The chain employs TRBV6-6 and TRBJ2-5; unclear D gene. V lost 6 bases, J lost 5 bases, and 7 bases lay in between. Per the germline V gene, CDR1 is MNHNY and CDR2 is SVGAGI (reference sequence). The CDR3 totals 11 residues. CDR3 in amino acids: CASSYRETQYF. CDR3 bases: TGTGCCAGCAGCTACCGGGAGACCCAGTACTTC.

In its sample, this clonotype was seen a few times. The chain is built from TRBV7-9 and TRBJ2-7; D gene ambiguous. Per germline, CDR1 SEHNR and CDR2 FQNEAQ (reference sequence). Trimming left V 4 bases short and J 3 bases short, with 10 bases between. This CDR3 comprises 13 residues. The CDR3 DNA sequence: TGTGCCAGCAGCTCCAATCTTTACTACGAGCAGTACTTC. This codes for CASSSNLYYEQYF. Variable domain in full (rest from reference TRBV7-9 and TRBJ2-7): DTGVSQNPRHKITKRGQNVTFRCDPISEHNRLYWYRQTLGQGPEFLTYFQNEAQLEKSRLLSDRFSAERPKGSFSTLEIQRTEQGDSAMYLCASSSNLYYEQYFGPGTRLTVT.

This clonotype was recorded a few times. The chain combines TRBV12-3 or TRBV12-4 with TRBJ1-3; D might be TRBD1 (6 bases). Trimming removed 7 bases at V and 0 bases at J, with 16 bases between. This CDR3 contains 16 residues. The CDR3 bases are TGTGCCAGCACCAGGCCGGGACATCGCTCTGGAAACACCATATATTTT. Translating it yields CASTRPGHRSGNTIYF.

Only one count was recorded for this clonotype. One junction end disagrees with the germline gene, perhaps due to a read error. The chain recombines TRBV6-5 with TRBJ1-1; 8 bases are a match to TRBD1. This CDR3 has 13 residues. CDR1 MNHEY and CDR2 SVGAGI come from the germline V gene. The chain's CDR3 is CAGSIGQGAEAFF. CDR3 DNA sequence: TGTGCCGGCAGCATAGGACAGGGAGCTGAAGCTTTCTTT.

A few counts support this clonotype. V usage is TRBV28 and J usage is TRBJ2-1, with a tentative D call TRBD1 (6 bases). The CDR3 contains 14 residues. Germline values: CDR1 MDHEN, CDR2 SYDVKM. Trimming stripped 6 bases from V and 2 bases from J, with 11 bases between. The CDR3 nucleotides read TGTGCCAGCAGCATACACAGGGCCTACAATGAGCAGTTCTTC. Translating gives CASSIHRAYNEQFF.

This clonotype was seen at least ten times. The genes are TRBV6-5 and TRBJ2-5, with TRBD2 matching over 12 bases. The germline V gene encodes CDR1 MNHEY and CDR2 SVGAGI. The CDR3 extends over 16 amino acids. With V trimmed by 0 bases and J by 4 bases, 3 bases remained unmatched. CDR3 loop: CASSYSGLAGPETQYF. The CDR3 region has the DNA TGTGCCAGCAGTTACTCCGGACTAGCGGGGCCAGAGACCCAGTACTTC.

The rearrangement uses TRBV20-1 and TRBJ2-3; D might be TRBD1 (6 bases). In germline, CDR1 is DFQATT, CDR2 SNEGSKA (reference sequence). Trimming cost V 3 bases and J 6 bases, with 16 bases left between them. The length of the CDR3 is 14 residues. In DNA, the CDR3 is TGCAGTGCTAGTGGGGACACCCGTGGGGATACGCAGTATTTT. It translates to CSASGDTRGDTQYF.

This clonotype came up many times. V is TRBV20-1 and J is TRBJ2-3; D gene uncertain. There are 15 residues in the CDR3. V lost 0 bases and J 4 bases, leaving 14 bases between the germline ends. The V gene's germline CDR1 is DFQATT and CDR2 SNEGSKA (reference sequence). CDR3 protein: CSARDLGGRADTQYF. The DNA for the CDR3 is TGCAGTGCTAGAGATCTAGGTGGTCGTGCAGATACGCAGTATTTT.

This clonotype was recorded at least ten times. This sequence joins TRBV20-1 and TRBJ2-7; no definite D call. The V end was cut by 3 bases, the J end by 2 bases, with 8 bases between. The germline V gene has CDR1 DFQATT and CDR2 SNEGSKA (reference sequence). This CDR3 contains 12 residues. The CDR3 region is CSASGAPYEQYF. CDR3 in DNA: TGCAGTGCTAGCGGAGCACCCTACGAGCAGTACTTC.

This clonotype was counted at least ten times. The V and J genes are TRBV30 and TRBJ2-1; a possible D gene is TRBD2 (6 bases). This CDR3 has 14 residues. V was cut by 3 bases and J by 9 bases, with 18 bases left in between. CDR1 is GTSNPN and CDR2 is SVGIG in the germline V gene (reference sequence). The CDR3 loop is CAWRALLRGGEQFF. CDR3 DNA: TGTGCCTGGAGGGCACTTCTGCGGGGCGGTGAGCAGTTCTTC.

This clonotype has a count of ten or more. V gene TRBV6-2 or TRBV6-3 combines with J gene TRBJ1-1; 7 bases are shared with TRBD1. After removal of 2 bases from V and 6 bases from J, the junction contained 3 bases not matched to a gene. The CDR3 is made up of 13 amino acids. Germline CDR1 reads MNHEY; CDR2 reads SVGEGT. CDR3 sequence (DNA): TGTGCCAGCAGTTACAGGGGGCCCGCTGAAGCTTTCTTT. It codes for CASSYRGPAEAFF.

Concerning this clonotype itself: No conserved phenylalanine or tryptophan ends this CDR3, so it is likely a read error. V gene TRBV12-3 or TRBV12-4 combines with J gene TRBJ2-7; 7 bases agree with TRBD1. CDR3 length equals 12 residues. Germline trimming cut 4 bases from V and 3 bases from J; bases unmatched to any gene: 0. The CDR3 sequence: CASSWDSYEQYL. The CDR3 DNA is TGTGCCAGCAGTTGGGACAGCTACGAGCAGTACCTC.

This chain links TRBV25-1 with TRBJ2-7, with D possibly matching TRBD2 (5 bases). In germline, CDR1 is MGHDK, CDR2 SYGVNS. The CDR3 runs 14 residues. V was trimmed by 6 bases and J by 7 bases, leaving 19 bases between them. For the CDR3, the DNA is TGTGCCAGCAGCTTAGCGCAACTGGGGTCAGAGCAGTACTTC. Protein product: CASSLAQLGSEQYF.

In regard to this clonotype: Just one base apart from a much larger clone, this may be a read error. The rearrangement uses TRBV4-1 and TRBJ2-7; tentatively, D is TRBD1 (6 bases). Germline CDR1 is MGHRA and CDR2 is YSYEKL. This CDR3 is 16 amino acids long. V was pared by 4 bases and J by 2 bases, with 18 bases between. CDR3 nucleotide sequence: TGCGCCAGCAGCCCACGGCTGGGGACAAGGGCCTACGAGCAGTACTTC. Its translation is CASSPRLGTRAYEQYF.

The CDR3 spells CASSQDRGQHYEQYF. The CDR3, as DNA: TGCGCCAGCAGCCAAGATCGTGGACAGCACTACGAGCAGTACTTC. The chain links TRBV4-3 to TRBJ2-7; D is perhaps TRBD1 (6 bases). The V and J ends lost 0 bases and 3 bases respectively, with 12 bases between them. The CDR3 spans 15 residues. Germline CDR1 is LGHNA and CDR2 is YSLEER.

This clonotype was counted once. Sequence at one end of the junction differs from germline and may be a read error. This rearrangement joins TRBV27 to TRBJ2-1, with no clear D. The CDR3 runs 12 residues. Germline V lookup: CDR1 MNHEY, CDR2 SMNVEV (reference sequence). CDR3 DNA sequence: TGTGCCAACAGTCCTTCCTACAATGAGCAGTTCTTC. Residues: CANSPSYNEQFF.

This clonotype was recorded at least ten times. The CDR3 here is CASKLAGGPMADTQYF. CDR3 DNA: TGCGCCAGCAAACTAGCGGGGGGGCCCATGGCAGATACGCAGTATTTT. The rearrangement joins TRBV10-2 to TRBJ2-3; 13 bases fit TRBD2. Per germline, CDR1 WSHSY and CDR2 SAAADI. This CDR3 is built from 16 residues. Trimming at V came to 7 bases and at J to 4 bases, leaving 8 bases not matched to a gene.